The present TCR beta chain was sequenced within a study of OX40 agonist ivuxolimab in advanced cancers. V was pared by 5 bases and J by 3 bases, with 3 bases of the junction left unmatched. There are 15 residues in the CDR3. CDR1 and CDR2 from the germline V gene are MNHEY and SVGAGI. Produced via immunoSEQ multiplex PCR; TCRdb's table is partial and in-frame only. The sample lists about 52,000 clones; roughly 94% were seen once. For this clone: What it binds is unknown.

General study results and limits: It was also the case that some nonresponders had low normalized T-cell clonal expansion. Researchers report that CD8+ T cells had, on average, more expanded clones than CD4+.

The specimen comprised CD4+ or CD8+ T cells sorted from blood, sampled in a trial of the OX40 agonist ivuxolimab. This chain uses TRBV6-5 with TRBJ2-2; 10 positions agree with TRBD2. The TCR comes from an adult with an advanced solid tumor such as melanoma, head and neck, liver or kidney cancer. CDR3 nucleotide sequence: TGTGCCAGCAGTCTAGCGGGAGCCGACACCGGGGAGCTGTTTTTT. Residues: CASSLAGADTGELFF.